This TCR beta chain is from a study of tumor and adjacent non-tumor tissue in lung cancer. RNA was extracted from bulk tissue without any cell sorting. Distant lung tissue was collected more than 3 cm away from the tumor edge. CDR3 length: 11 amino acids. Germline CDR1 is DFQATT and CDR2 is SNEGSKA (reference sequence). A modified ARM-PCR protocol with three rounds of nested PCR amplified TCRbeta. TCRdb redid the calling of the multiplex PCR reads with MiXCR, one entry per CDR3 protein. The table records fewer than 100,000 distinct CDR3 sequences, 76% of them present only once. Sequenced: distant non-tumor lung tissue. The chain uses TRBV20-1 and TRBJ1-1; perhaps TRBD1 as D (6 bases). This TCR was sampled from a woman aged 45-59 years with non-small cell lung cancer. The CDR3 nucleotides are TGCAGGAGGGGGGACGGGACTGAAGCTTTCTTT. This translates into CRRGDGTEAFF.